This T cell receptor beta chain was identified in a study of blood T cell repertoires in COVID-19 (dated by TCRdb to 2020 to 2021). Regarding the research as a whole: Samples covering the acute and convalescent phases of COVID-19 were provided by collaborators in the United States, Italy and Spain. The prospective study material was composed of cDNA or gDNA derived from T cells, B-cell-depleted T cells, or PBMCs. Deeply sampled blood TCRbeta repertoires from subjects exposed to, actively infected with, or recovered from COVID-19 were included in the dataset. The repertoires were made available in a free public database intended to serve as a resource for research on the immune response to SARS-CoV-2. Samples were obtained from the ongoing ImmuneRACE study (first 160 participants) and from 1,000 to 1,500 subjects provided by 6 global collaborators. Sample metadata almost always included a de-identified subject ID, COVID-19 status, age in years and sex. Where available, HLA class I and class II types were taken from metadata supplied by the sample provider and were not determined by assay-based typing. Beyond this particular receptor, the publication reports: Clinical and demographic metadata were provided uncurated, with the amount varying by source and participant.

As to this clone: It lacks a known antigen. Base qualities are not recorded, but no much larger clone differs from it by a single base.

The immunoSEQ Assay, a bias-controlled multiplex PCR, was used to amplify TCRbeta CDR3 regions from genomic DNA. On the authors' methods: Nucleated cell counts per sample were estimated from amplification of reference gene primers within the assay. Sequence reads were collapsed and filtered to measure the absolute abundance of every unique TCRbeta CDR3 rearrangement. For each sample, productive Simpson clonality was calculated as the square root of Simpson's diversity index across productive rearrangements. Entries here come from immuneACCESS through TCRdb and include only in-frame sequences with V and J called. Some clones fail to appear in such tables; in the studies checked, an unresolved V gene covers under half of the shortfall, and the cause of the remainder is unknown. That table gives V, J and clone size, and the DNA gave D and trimming. For this sample there are around 58,000 clones; about 90% appear just once. Approximately 13% of the sample rests with the top ten.

Between the V and J ends, shortened by 4 bases and 1 base respectively, the junction contains 22 bases. The germline V gene supplies CDR1 SGHVS and CDR2 FQNEAQ. The CDR3, from cysteine to phenylalanine, totals 18 residues. Solely the CDR3 DNA is kept, with 54 bases framed from the first base. The collaborating institutions used their own protocols to collect whole blood in K2EDTA tubes. For TCRbeta analysis, collaborator samples were shipped as frozen whole blood, as isolated PBMCs, or as DNA extracted from either sample type. The sequencing sample was made of peripheral blood. The chain joins TRBV7-8 to TRBJ1-2, and possibly TRBD1, on 6 matching bases. The source is a man aged 60-69 years with active COVID-19. The CDR3 in this case is CASSSDRSLFNHNYGYTF. The bases read TGTGCCAGCAGCTCGGACAGATCTCTGTTTAATCATAACTATGGCTACACCTTC.